This T cell receptor (beta chain) was documented in a study of cytomegalovirus exposure and HLA in healthy donors. As to this clone: Its cognate antigen is unknown.

PCR involved 60 Vbeta and 13 Jbeta primers. Original handling: Per a later analysis, the number of unique TCR beta chains was approximately 80 million, of which 9 million to 14 million were shared. TCRdb keeps only in-frame clones here, not all; method: immunoSEQ multiplex PCR. That table furnishes V, J and clone size, whereas the DNA furnished D and trimming. The sample consists of nearly 200,000 clones, over 70% of them appearing once. The CDR3 length is 19 residues. Trimming cost V 4 bases and J 3 bases; bases outside gene matches: 19. In germline, CDR1 is LNHDA, CDR2 SQIVND (reference sequence). Study-wide findings and caveats: In a later analysis, HLA-C alleles had the fewest associated TCRs, DRB1 alleles the most. From TCR beta sequences, most subjects' HLA-A and HLA-B alleles were reportedly predicted accurately.

This chain connects TRBV19 to TRBJ2-7, with 9 bases lining up with TRBD2. This sequence originates from a man aged 30 to 45 in good health and CMV-seronegative. Sequencing was done on a sample of PBMCs. Here the CDR3 reads CASSKETSGSTATIYEQYF. In DNA, the CDR3 is TGTGCCAGTAGTAAGGAGACTAGCGGTTCCACGGCTACAATCTACGAGCAGTACTTC.